These 32 T cell receptor beta chains share one sample of origin, sequenced in a study of blood T cell repertoires in COVID-19. The repertoire was sequenced with immunoSEQ multiplex PCR; TCRdb's copy has only in-frame clones and lacks some. In the table there are hundreds of thousands of clones, about 88% of which are singletons. Sequencing input: peripheral blood. All receptors derive from a woman in her forties who had recovered from COVID-19.

The chain carries TRBV27 and TRBJ2-1; D may be TRBD2 (5 bases). The CDR3 covers 12 residues. Germline V gives CDR1 MNHEY, CDR2 SMNVEV (reference sequence). Trimming removed 5 bases from V and 9 bases from J, with 11 bases in between. Written as DNA, the CDR3 is TGTGCCAGCAGTCGCCCTAGCAGTGAGCAGTTCTTC. It yields the protein CASSRPSSEQFF.

V usage is TRBV5-6 and J usage is TRBJ1-5; 11 bases fit TRBD1. V gave up 4 bases and J gave up 2 bases; unmatched junction bases: 5. Germline assignment: CDR1 SGHDT and CDR2 YYEEEE. This CDR3 is built from 16 residues. The CDR3 sequence: CASSRGTGGGNQPQHF. The CDR3 DNA reads TGTGCCAGCAGCCGAGGGACAGGGGGTGGCAATCAGCCCCAGCATTTT.

As concerns this clone: One junction end does not reproduce the germline sequence, and a read error may be involved. CDR3 nucleotide sequence: TGTGCTAGCAGCCCAGACATGGAAAAGACCCAGTACTTC. This translates into CASSPDMEKTQYF. V and J are TRBV7-7 and TRBJ2-5; no reliable D call. The CDR3 is 13 residues long. Looked up from germline, CDR1 is SSHAT and CDR2 is FNYEAQ (reference sequence). Using reference TRBV7-7 and TRBJ2-5 for the parts outside the CDR3, the full variable domain is GAGVSQSPRYKVTKRGQDVTLRCDPISSHATLYWYQQALGQGPEFLTYFNYEAQPDKSGLPSDRFSAERPEGSISTLTIQRTEQRDSAMYRCASSPDMEKTQYFGPGTRLLVL.

As DNA, the CDR3 is TGTGCCAGCAGAACGGACAGGGGCGGCAATCAGCCCCAGCATTTT. Encoded protein: CASRTDRGGNQPQHF. V is TRBV7-2 and J is TRBJ1-5, with 9 positions matching TRBD1. Germline V gene sequence: CDR1 SGHTA, CDR2 FQGNSA. The CDR3 runs 15 residues. Trimming removed 6 bases from V and 2 bases from J; junction bases left unmatched: 5.

The chain carries TRBV7-9 and TRBJ1-2; D remains ambiguous. The length of the CDR3 is 17 residues. Germline assignment: CDR1 SEHNR and CDR2 FQNEAQ (reference sequence). V dropped 2 bases and J dropped 7 bases, with 23 bases sitting between them. In nucleotides, the CDR3 is TGTGCCAGCAGCTTATTAGAAACCAGGATCCCTCCGCGTGGCTACACCTTC. Its protein is CASSLLETRIPPRGYTF.

V gene TRBV4-3 combines with J gene TRBJ2-7; a weak D match, TRBD1 (6 bases). The germline V gene encodes CDR1 LGHNA and CDR2 YSLEER. V was pared by 2 bases and J by 4 bases, with 15 bases between. This CDR3 region has 15 residues. DNA for the CDR3: TGCGCCAGCAGCCAATGGGTTGGGCAGGGGTACGAGCAGTACTTC. It codes for CASSQWVGQGYEQYF.

This sequence joins TRBV14 and TRBJ2-4; 7 positions match TRBD2. The CDR3 extends over 14 amino acids. CDR1 is SGHDN and CDR2 is FVKESK in the germline V gene. V shed 1 base and J 5 bases; nucleotides not matched to a gene: 2. CDR3: CASSQVGGQNIQYF. CDR3 nucleotides: TGTGCCAGCAGCCAAGTGGGAGGGCAAAACATTCAGTACTTC.

The genes are TRBV27 and TRBJ2-7, with D maybe TRBD1 (6 bases). CDR3 length equals 14 residues. Trimming stripped 3 bases from V and 2 bases from J, with 11 bases between. From germline, CDR1 is MNHEY and CDR2 SMNVEV (reference sequence). CDR3: CASSLTGLAYEQYF. CDR3 nucleotide sequence: TGTGCCAGCAGTTTGACAGGCCTGGCCTACGAGCAGTACTTC.

The chain recombines TRBV2 with TRBJ2-5; 11 bases align to TRBD2. Trimming removed 7 bases from V and 3 bases from J; junction bases left unmatched: 1. The germline gives CDR1 SNHLY, CDR2 FYNNEI. The CDR3 length is 13 residues. CDR3 residues: CASMTSGEETQYF. As DNA, the CDR3 is TGTGCCAGCATGACTAGCGGGGAAGAGACCCAGTACTTC.

CDR3 sequence reads: CASSKQQPSTDTQYF. Here the CDR3 DNA reads TGTGCCAGCAGCAAACAGCAACCCAGCACAGATACGCAGTATTTT. This chain joins TRBV5-4 and TRBJ2-3; D uncertain. Germline V lookup: CDR1 SGHNT, CDR2 YYREEE (reference sequence). CDR3 length: 15 amino acids. Trimming took off 4 bases at V and 0 bases at J, with 12 bases between the two ends.

This clone was found once. At one end the junction does not follow the germline gene, possibly because of a read error. The rearrangement links TRBV2 to TRBJ1-5; D is unresolved. The CDR3 runs to 14 residues. Germline CDR1 is SNHLY and CDR2 is FYNNEI. The CDR3: CASNEGRPIQPQHF. The CDR3 coding sequence is TGTGCCAGCAATGAAGGGAGGCCAATTCAGCCCCAGCATTTT.

V usage is TRBV5-1 and J usage is TRBJ2-2; 8 nucleotides align to TRBD2. The ends lost 4 bases at V and 4 bases at J; junction bases unmatched: 6. The CDR3 totals 15 residues. Germline V gene lookup returns CDR1 SGHRS and CDR2 YFSETQ. The CDR3 coding sequence is TGCGCCAGCAGCAAAACGGGAGGGAGCACCGGGGAGCTGTTTTTT. Translated, it gives CASSKTGGSTGELFF.

The rearrangement links TRBV7-9 to TRBJ1-5; D is perhaps TRBD1 (5 bases). V lost 1 base and J lost 4, with 5 bases in between. CDR3 length: 13 amino acids. CDR1 is SEHNR, CDR2 FQNEAQ, per germline (reference sequence). The CDR3 coding sequence is TGTGCCAGCAGCTTAGGACAGAATCAGCCCCAGCATTTT. Its protein is CASSLGQNQPQHF.

This clone was seen just once. The rearrangement joins TRBV2 to TRBJ2-7; a weak D match, TRBD1 (6 bases). V was pared by 7 bases and J by 2 bases, with 15 bases between. Germline CDR1 and CDR2: SNHLY and FYNNEI. The CDR3 is 14 residues long. CDR3 protein: CASTLTGPPYEQYF. The DNA of the CDR3 is TGTGCCAGCACCCTGACAGGACCCCCCTACGAGCAGTACTTC.

J is TRBJ2-2 and V is TRBV9; unclear D gene. V was cut by 0 bases and J by 4 bases, with 7 bases left in between. This CDR3 is 14 amino acids long. Germline V gene data show CDR1 as SGDLS and CDR2 as YYNGEE. CDR3 DNA: TGTGCCAGCAGCGTAGTTCTCGGCACCGGGGAGCTGTTTTTT. This codes for CASSVVLGTGELFF.

The rearrangement joins TRBV6-2 or TRBV6-3 to TRBJ2-7, with D possibly TRBD2 on 6 matching bases. V dropped 6 bases and J dropped 4 bases, with 10 bases sitting between them. Germline lookup yields CDR1 MNHEY and CDR2 SVGEGT. This CDR3 region has 12 residues. The CDR3 is CASSHRGYEQYF. In DNA, the CDR3 is TGTGCCAGCAGCCACCGGGGGTACGAGCAGTACTTC.

The chain joins TRBV2 to TRBJ2-7; unclear D gene. The V and J ends lost 7 bases and 2 bases respectively, with 9 bases between them. Germline CDR1 reads SNHLY; CDR2 reads FYNNEI. The CDR3 totals 12 residues. The CDR3 nucleotides read TGTGCCAGCACCCTGTCCCCCTACGAGCAGTACTTC. As protein: CASTLSPYEQYF. Together with reference TRBV2 and TRBJ2-7, the CDR3 gives the full variable domain: EPEVTQTPSHQVTQMGQEVILRCVPISNHLYFYWYRQILGQKVEFLVSFYNNEISEKSEIFDDQFSVERPDGSNFTLKIRSTKLEDSAMYFCASTLSPYEQYFGPGTRLTVT.

The chain combines TRBV9 with TRBJ1-1; D is unresolved. V was trimmed by 4 bases and J by 1 base, leaving 11 bases between them. This CDR3 has 14 residues. Germline V gene lookup returns CDR1 SGDLS and CDR2 YYNGEE. CDR3 amino acids: CASSPRGGNTEAFF. In nucleotides, the CDR3 is TGTGCCAGCAGCCCCAGAGGAGGGAACACTGAAGCTTTCTTT.

The chain links TRBV24-1 to TRBJ2-7; D may be TRBD2 (5 bases). There are 15 residues in the CDR3. Trimming left V 4 bases short and J 4 bases short, with 16 bases between. Germline lookup yields CDR1 KGHDR and CDR2 SFDVKD. DNA for the CDR3: TGTGCCACCAGTGAGGGCCCCGGGGTGTGGTACGAGCAGTACTTC. Translated: CATSEGPGVWYEQYF.

V gene TRBV25-1 combines with J gene TRBJ2-4; D ambiguous. Germline V gene data show CDR1 as MGHDK and CDR2 as SYGVNS. CDR3 length: 17 residues. The ends were cut back, 0 bases at V and 0 bases at J, with 12 bases in the middle. CDR3 sequence: CASSEYDNVIAKNIQYF. The CDR3 nucleotides read TGTGCCAGCAGTGAATATGACAATGTCATAGCCAAAAACATTCAGTACTTC.

The chain recombines TRBV6-1 with TRBJ2-7, with 11 bases fitting TRBD2. Germline loops: CDR1 MNHNS, CDR2 SASEGT. The CDR3 is 16 amino acids. The V segment lost 4 bases and the J segment 2 bases; nucleotides outside the gene matches: 7. This CDR3 is CASSALTSGVTYEQYF. The CDR3 DNA reads as TGTGCCAGCAGTGCCTTGACTAGCGGGGTAACCTACGAGCAGTACTTC.

J is TRBJ2-1 and V is TRBV27, with D perhaps matching TRBD2 (5 bases). V dropped 3 bases and J dropped 5 bases, with 20 bases sitting between them. CDR1 is MNHEY, CDR2 SMNVEV, per germline (reference sequence). The CDR3 loop spans 17 amino acids. The CDR3 nucleotides are TGTGCCAGCAGTTTTTGGTCTATTAGCGAGAGGGACAATGAGCAGTTCTTC. It codes for CASSFWSISERDNEQFF.

The chain links TRBV24-1 to TRBJ1-3, with a weak D call TRBD1 (6 bases). The V and J ends lost 4 bases and 2 bases respectively, with 11 bases between them. CDR1 is KGHDR and CDR2 is SFDVKD in the germline V gene. The CDR3 extends over 15 amino acids. CDR3 residues: CATSDPSGAGNTIYF. Here the CDR3 DNA reads TGTGCCACCAGTGACCCCTCAGGGGCTGGAAACACCATATATTTT.

J is TRBJ2-7 and V is TRBV7-2; no reliable D call. The V end lost 1 base, the J end lost 3 bases, and 13 bases lay between the germline ends. The CDR3 sequence is 15 residues long. CDR1 is SGHTA, CDR2 FQGNSA, per germline. The CDR3 here is CASSLEAAESYEQYF. The CDR3 nucleotides are TGTGCCAGCAGCTTAGAGGCGGCAGAGAGCTACGAGCAGTACTTC.

V is TRBV5-1 and J is TRBJ1-4; TRBD1 matches at 11 bases. This CDR3 spans 15 amino acids. The ends lost 4 bases at V and 7 bases at J; junction bases unmatched: 6. In germline, CDR1 is SGHRS, CDR2 YFSETQ. DNA of the CDR3: TGCGCCAGCAGCGGACAGGGGGCCGGGGTTGAAAAACTGTTTTTT. Translation: CASSGQGAGVEKLFF.

V usage is TRBV6-1 and J usage is TRBJ1-1; 8 bases are shared with TRBD1. J gave up 1 base and V 2 bases, and 3 bases lay outside the gene matches. The length of the CDR3 is 15 residues. In germline, CDR1 is MNHNS, CDR2 SASEGT. Here the CDR3 reads CASSESDRANTEAFF. In DNA, the CDR3 is TGTGCCAGCAGTGAATCGGACAGGGCGAACACTGAAGCTTTCTTT.

The chain carries TRBV28 and TRBJ1-3; tentatively, D is TRBD1 (6 bases). Germline values: CDR1 MDHEN, CDR2 SYDVKM. CDR3 length equals 13 residues. V was cut by 7 bases and J by 4 bases, with 11 bases left in between. CDR3 coding DNA: TGTGCCAGCAAGGGGGTCCTAGGAAACACCATATATTTT. Translating it yields CASKGVLGNTIYF.

CDR3 coding DNA: TGCGCCAGCAGCCAAGATCTCGTTTCCTACGAGCAGTACTTC. Protein sequence: CASSQDLVSYEQYF. The chain uses TRBV4-3 and TRBJ2-7; D not certain. The V gene's germline CDR1 is LGHNA and CDR2 YSLEER. V lost 0 bases and J lost 1, with 7 bases in between. The length of the CDR3 is 14 residues.

The J gene is TRBJ2-7, the V gene TRBV7-2; tentative D call: TRBD2 (5 bases). CDR1 SGHTA and CDR2 FQGNSA come from the germline V gene. CDR3 size: 17 residues. Between the trimmed V and J ends, which lost 5 bases and 3 bases, there was a span of 23 bases. CDR3 region: CASSGSRGPSGNYEQYF. In DNA, the CDR3 is TGTGCCAGCAGCGGCTCCCGAGGGCCGAGTGGGAACTACGAGCAGTACTTC.

The chain couples TRBV6-6 to TRBJ2-7, with TRBD2 identical over 10 bases. From germline, CDR1 is MNHNY and CDR2 SVGAGI (reference sequence). The CDR3 is 13 residues long. V shed 6 bases, J shed 3 bases, and the junction held 2 bases outside the gene matches. CDR3 residues: CASSWTSGYEQYF. The CDR3 nucleotides read TGTGCCAGCAGCTGGACTAGCGGCTACGAGCAGTACTTC.

The chain combines TRBV5-6 with TRBJ1-4; D not certain. V lost 4 bases to trimming and J lost 7 bases, with 14 bases between them. Germline V gives CDR1 SGHDT, CDR2 YYEEEE. This CDR3 has 14 amino acids. This CDR3 is CASSLTALGEKLFF. CDR3 sequence (DNA): TGTGCCAGCAGCCTGACTGCTCTTGGTGAAAAACTGTTTTTT.

The CDR3 loop is CASSRGQPNEKLFF. In DNA form, the CDR3 reads TGTGCCAGCAGCCGGGGACAGCCTAATGAAAAACTGTTTTTT. The chain has TRBV3-1 (or the pseudogene TRBV3-2) and TRBJ1-4, with 7 bases matching TRBD1. V lost 4 bases to trimming and J lost 3 bases; unmatched junction nucleotides: 2. CDR3 length: 14 amino acids. Germline V CDR1 and CDR2: LGHDT, YNNKEL (reference sequence).